This TCR beta chain was observed in a study of CD8 T cells in ankylosing spondylitis. Quantitative 5'-RACE was performed with molecular barcodes, and it yielded the TCR beta libraries. TCRdb re-called the 5' RACE reads with MiXCR, one entry per CDR3 protein. The sample lists roughly 670,000 distinct CDR3 sequences, roughly 20% occurring once. Study-wide points: Disease-linked clones reportedly concentrated significantly in matched ankylosing spondylitis synovial fluid. A TCR beta motif of eight or nine highly homologous variants seemed to mark ankylosing spondylitis blood. Several of the motif variants were reported before in synovial fluid and blood from reactive arthritis. Clones linked with disease were CD8+ and fairly uncommon in the peripheral blood.

Comments on this clonotype: Its antigen is unidentified.

The CDR3 runs 15 residues. V was pared by 2 bases and J by 8 bases, with 15 bases between. Germline lookup yields CDR1 SGHTA and CDR2 FQGNSA. This chain joins TRBV7-2 and TRBJ1-4, with D uncertain. The sample consisted of blood, either unsorted or a sorted T cell fraction (not recorded which). The receptor's source is a male donor with ankylosing spondylitis. CDR3 bases: TGTGCCAGCAGCTTACGGGGAAGACTTGGCGAAAAACTGTTTTTT. Translated, it gives CASSLRGRLGEKLFF.